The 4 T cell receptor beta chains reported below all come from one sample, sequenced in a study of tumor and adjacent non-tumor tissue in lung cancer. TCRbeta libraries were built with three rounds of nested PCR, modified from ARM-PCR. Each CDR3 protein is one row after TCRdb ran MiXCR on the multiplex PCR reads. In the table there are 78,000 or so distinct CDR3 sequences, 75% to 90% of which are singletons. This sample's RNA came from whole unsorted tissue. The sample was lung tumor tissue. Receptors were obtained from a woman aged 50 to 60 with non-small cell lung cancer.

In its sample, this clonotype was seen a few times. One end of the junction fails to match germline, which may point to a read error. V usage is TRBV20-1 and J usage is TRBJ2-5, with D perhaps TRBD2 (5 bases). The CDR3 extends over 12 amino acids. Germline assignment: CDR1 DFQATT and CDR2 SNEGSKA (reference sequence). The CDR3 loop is CTASWLKEIQYF. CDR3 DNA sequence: TGCACTGCTAGCTGGCTAAAAGAGATCCAGTACTTC.

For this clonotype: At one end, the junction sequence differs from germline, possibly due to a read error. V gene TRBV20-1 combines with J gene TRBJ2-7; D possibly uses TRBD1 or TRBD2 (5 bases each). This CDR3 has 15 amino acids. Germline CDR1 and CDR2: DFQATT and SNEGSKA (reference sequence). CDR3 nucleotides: TGCAATACTACAGACCCGACAGAGGACTGGTCCGAGCAGTATTTC. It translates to CNTTDPTEDWSEQYF.

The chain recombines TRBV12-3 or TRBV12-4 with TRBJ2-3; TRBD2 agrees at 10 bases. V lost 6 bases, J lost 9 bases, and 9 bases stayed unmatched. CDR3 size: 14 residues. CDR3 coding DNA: TGTGCCAGCAGAGCGGGAGGGCTCGCACACACGCAGTATTTT. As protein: CASRAGGLAHTQYF.

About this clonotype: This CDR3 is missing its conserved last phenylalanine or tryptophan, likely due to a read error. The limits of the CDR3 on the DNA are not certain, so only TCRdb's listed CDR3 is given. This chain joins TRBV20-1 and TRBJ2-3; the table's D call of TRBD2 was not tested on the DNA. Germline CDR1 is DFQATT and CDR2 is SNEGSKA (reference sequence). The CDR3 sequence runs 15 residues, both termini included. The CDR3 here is CSASTSGMLEDTRYY.